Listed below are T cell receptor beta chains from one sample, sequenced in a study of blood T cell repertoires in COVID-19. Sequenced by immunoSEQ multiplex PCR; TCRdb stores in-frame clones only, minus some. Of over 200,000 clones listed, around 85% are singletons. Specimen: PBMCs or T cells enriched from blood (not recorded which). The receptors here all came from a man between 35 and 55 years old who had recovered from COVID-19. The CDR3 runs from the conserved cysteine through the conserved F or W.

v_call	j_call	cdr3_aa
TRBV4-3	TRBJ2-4	CASSQDEGGNIQYF
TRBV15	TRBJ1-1	CATSPSTEGTEAFF
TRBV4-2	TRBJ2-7	CASSQDLESYEQYF
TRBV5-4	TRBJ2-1	CASSSTRQGSSYNEQFF
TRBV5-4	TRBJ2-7	CASSLAGAGGQYF
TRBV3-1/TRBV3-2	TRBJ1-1	CASSQLDNEAFF
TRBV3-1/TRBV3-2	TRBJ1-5	CASSQGDGIFPQHF
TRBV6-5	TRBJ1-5	CASSYSWQSNQPQHF
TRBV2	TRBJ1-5	CASKQGGGNQPQHF
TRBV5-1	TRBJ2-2	CASSLGSGRSGELFF
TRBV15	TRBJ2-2	CATSRGAGGELFF
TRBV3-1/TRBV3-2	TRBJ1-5	CASSQMGSQPQHF
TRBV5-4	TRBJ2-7	CASSSAGTGNYEQYF
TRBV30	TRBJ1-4	CAWSGLITEGYNEKLFF
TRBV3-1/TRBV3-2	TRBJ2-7	CASSQVQGRGEQYF
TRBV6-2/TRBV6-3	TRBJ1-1	CASRPDSATEAFF
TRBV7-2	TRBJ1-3	CASSIGTGSGNTIYF
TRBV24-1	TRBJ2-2	CATSVPANTGELFF
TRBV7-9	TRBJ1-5	CASSLGGGENEHF
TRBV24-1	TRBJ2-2	CATSDSVGATNTGELFF
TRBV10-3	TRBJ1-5	CAISAGTGVGQPQHF
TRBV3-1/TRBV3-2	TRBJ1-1	CANGQGCTEAFF
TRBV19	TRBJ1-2	CASSIGLNNYGYTF
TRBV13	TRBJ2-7	CASSFSGDREGDEQYF
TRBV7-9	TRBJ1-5	CASSRRGQPQHF
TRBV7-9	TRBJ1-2	CASSLEGNNYGYTF
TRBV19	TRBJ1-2	CASSSQRTGSNYGYTF
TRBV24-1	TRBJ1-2	CATSVSGGGYTF
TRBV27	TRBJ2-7	CASSLGTGQGEQYF
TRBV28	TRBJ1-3	CASSLTDRAGNTIYF
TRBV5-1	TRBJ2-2	CASSLMGLAGAGELFF
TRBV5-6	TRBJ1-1	CASSPGTFLMNTEAFF
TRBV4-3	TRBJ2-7	CASSPARGDYEQYF
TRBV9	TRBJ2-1	CASSVGFPSEQFF
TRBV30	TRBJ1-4	CAWSEPSPLGHEKLFF
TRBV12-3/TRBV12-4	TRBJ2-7	CASSLGRNYEQYF
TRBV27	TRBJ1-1	CASSFKGQGTTEAFF
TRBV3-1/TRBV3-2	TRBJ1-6	CASSHVGQGYNSPLHF
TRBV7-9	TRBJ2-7	CASSLGLAGGPGEQYF
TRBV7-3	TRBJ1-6	CASSFFLSPLHF
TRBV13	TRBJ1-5	CASSSGTGPHQPQHF
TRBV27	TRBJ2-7	CASSLGSVSYEQYF
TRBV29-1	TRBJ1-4	CSVEDPGTGSEKLFF
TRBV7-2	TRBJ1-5	CASSPDSWRQPQHF
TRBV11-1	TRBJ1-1	CASSSNGGQQNTEAFF
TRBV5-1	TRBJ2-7	CASSDGTGDEQYF
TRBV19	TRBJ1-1	CASSPGQGRTEAFF